These T cell receptor beta chains were read from a single sample in a study of blood T cell repertoires in COVID-19. Profiling relied on immunoSEQ multiplex PCR, and the TCRdb table lists in-frame clones only, not all of them. The table includes over 60,000 clones, about nine tenths detected once. Sequencing was performed on peripheral blood. These receptors were taken from a human donor in a cohort sampled during active COVID-19. The CDR3 runs from the conserved cysteine through the conserved F or W. The order of the fields is V gene, clone size, CDR3 protein. The size field is filled for only some rows; it gives once, few, many or a size class.

TRBV7-9 - CASSVTSGGFPGELFF
TRBV9 - CASSVGTGEYTEAFF
TRBV5-1 - CASSWGSGGETQYF
TRBV3-1/TRBV3-2 - CASRTGNEQFF
TRBV7-9 few CASSLGSGGTQPQHF
TRBV18 - CASSTGTGLSGANVLTF
TRBV3-1/TRBV3-2 - CASTLWTSGSTETQYF
TRBV24-1 - CATTPAGEPVFTDTQYF
TRBV6-5 - CASSYSRQNSYEQYF
TRBV7-3 once CASSPSGYSTDTQYF
TRBV19 - CASSVFRDSYEQYF
TRBV6-5 - CASSLGAGLNTEAFF
TRBV30 - CAWSVSRTFRRATEAFF
TRBV5-5 once CASCPGGAGANVLTF
TRBV11-3 once CASSSTGNPEQYF
TRBV24-1 once CATSDPRRDTGELFF
TRBV4-1 - CASSQDGEGSTLPYGYTF
TRBV28 - CASSPTGRGNQPQHF
TRBV28 few CASRKTGADTQYF
TRBV6-5 - CASSWDNNQPQHF
TRBV4-1 - CASSPKTGPETQYF
TRBV19 - CASSIDRQGRGQPQHF
TRBV3-1/TRBV3-2 - CASSLCPGTEQETQYF
TRBV5-1 - CASSPAGDRLRNYEQYF
TRBV15 - CATSRGDFSSGSQRGTQYF
TRBV15 - CATSTRQGSTDTQYF
TRBV6-6 - CASSYSQGEQYF
TRBV19 - CASSTTGASGNTIYF
TRBV29-1 - CSVEDTKVGRAGRARPEQFF
TRBV6-1 - CASSEARGSGNTIYF
TRBV7-6 medium-sized CASSLVGGDRGSYEQYF
TRBV6-5 - CASRAGGYNEQFF